Presented here are 6 T cell receptor beta chains from one specimen sequenced in a study of blood T cell repertoires in COVID-19. Clones were read by immunoSEQ multiplex PCR, and TCRdb kept only the in-frame ones, dropping some. The table records some 280,000 clones, around nine tenths of them present only once. Sequencing input: peripheral blood. The receptors were gathered from a woman in her forties who had recovered from COVID-19.

The J gene is TRBJ1-5, the V gene TRBV19; tentatively, D is TRBD1 (6 bases). The CDR3 runs to 16 residues. Germline values: CDR1 LNHDA, CDR2 SQIVND (reference sequence). With 4 bases removed from V and 0 bases from J, the gap between germline ends came to 13 bases. The CDR3, as DNA: TGTGCCAGTAGTAGAGGGGGAAGAGATAGCAATCAGCCCCAGCATTTT. This sequence encodes CASSRGGRDSNQPQHF.

V usage is TRBV6-1 and J usage is TRBJ1-5; D perhaps matches TRBD1 (6 bases). Germline assignment: CDR1 MNHNS and CDR2 SASEGT. The V end lost 3 bases, the J end lost 5 bases, and 17 bases lay between the germline ends. This CDR3 region has 16 residues. CDR3 sequence reads: CASSDYRGGTYQPQHF. The CDR3 bases are TGTGCCAGCAGTGACTACCGGGGGGGCACCTATCAGCCCCAGCATTTT.

This clone has just a few counts. The V gene is TRBV30, the J gene TRBJ1-5; D possibly corresponds to TRBD1 (5 bases). The CDR3 extends over 14 amino acids. Germline CDR1 is GTSNPN and CDR2 is SVGIG (reference sequence). V gave up 2 bases and J gave up 7 bases, with 15 bases separating them. The CDR3, as DNA: TGTGCCTGGAGTCCGGGGACCGGAGGGCAGCCCCAGCATTTT. Its translation: CAWSPGTGGQPQHF.

The rearrangement links TRBV5-6 to TRBJ2-1, with TRBD2 as a possible D gene (5 bases). The V gene's germline CDR1 is SGHDT and CDR2 YYEEEE. Trimming stripped 1 base from V and 0 bases from J, with 17 bases between. This CDR3 spans 18 amino acids. CDR3 loop: CASSLSALATYSYNEQFF. DNA of the CDR3: TGTGCCAGCAGCTTGTCGGCTCTAGCAACATACTCCTACAATGAGCAGTTCTTC.

This clone came up a few times. The rearrangement uses TRBV11-2 and TRBJ1-3, with 8 bases that match TRBD1. The CDR3 is made up of 18 amino acids. The junction had 8 bases not matched to a gene; V was cut back by 1 base and J by 0 bases. CDR1 and CDR2 from the germline V gene are SGHAT and FQNNGV. The CDR3 loop is CASSLATGAHYSGNTIYF. For the CDR3, the DNA is TGTGCCAGCAGCTTAGCGACAGGGGCTCACTACTCTGGAAACACCATATATTTT.

The chain has TRBV5-1 and TRBJ2-2; 8 positions agree with TRBD1. The length of the CDR3 is 17 residues. CDR1 is SGHRS and CDR2 is YFSETQ in the germline V gene. The V and J ends lost 4 bases and 0 bases, in that order; junction bases with no gene match: 8. As DNA, the CDR3 is TGCGCCAGCAGCCGGACAGGGCGAGTATCGAACACCGGGGAGCTGTTTTTT. Protein product: CASSRTGRVSNTGELFF.